Following are 26 T cell receptor beta chains from one sample sequenced in a study of vaccination effects on CD4 cells after COVID-19. Repertoires were generated with immunoSEQ multiplex PCR, while TCRdb's copy carries only in-frame clones and drops some. This table holds about 72,000 clones, approximately 81% found once. Expansion with viral peptide pools was applied to antigen-specific CD4+ T cells by the ViraFEST assay prior to sequencing. When more than 9 days of culture had elapsed, CD4+ T cells were isolated. Either the mRNA-1273 or the BNT162b2 vaccine was given to participants as two doses. Antigens for these TCRs are unknown. Sample: CD4+ T cells from PBMCs cultured with HCoV-229E spike peptides, taken after COVID-19 vaccination. Source of these receptors: a human donor who received a COVID-19 vaccine.

The chain employs TRBV6-4 and TRBJ2-7; 7 bases align to TRBD1. The germline CDR1 and CDR2 sequences are MRHNA and SNTAGT. This CDR3 has 12 residues. Germline trimming cut 8 bases from V and 7 bases from J; bases unmatched to any gene: 8. The CDR3 nucleotides read TGTGCCAGCCCCGACAGGGTGGAGGAGCAGTACGTC. It encodes CASPDRVEEQYV.

The chain recombines TRBV6-5 with TRBJ2-3; D gene ambiguous. With 4 bases removed from V and 4 bases from J, the gap between germline ends came to 6 bases. This CDR3 spans 12 amino acids. Germline loops: CDR1 MNHEY, CDR2 SVGAGI. CDR3 DNA sequence: TGTGCCAGCAGTTCATCGTCAGATACGCAGTATTTT. Translation gives CASSSSSDTQYF.

The V and J genes are TRBV6-6 and TRBJ2-2; unclear D gene. This CDR3 has 12 residues. The germline V gene encodes CDR1 MNHNY and CDR2 SVGAGI (reference sequence). V was shortened by 2 bases and J by 4 bases, with 2 bases between the two germline ends. CDR3 coding DNA: TGTGCCAGCAGTTACACCACCGGGGAGCTGTTTTTT. Translating gives CASSYTTGELFF.

The gene calls are TRBV7-2 and TRBJ2-4, with D perhaps matching TRBD1 (6 bases). Germline CDR1 SGHTA, CDR2 FQGNSA. This CDR3 is built from 15 residues. Trimming removed 5 bases from V and 3 bases from J, with 14 bases in between. This CDR3 is CASSLGGSGKNIQYF. The CDR3 coding sequence is TGTGCCAGCAGCCTAGGGGGAAGTGGCAAAAACATTCAGTACTTC.

The chain couples TRBV4-1 to TRBJ2-3; no clear D gene. Trimming removed 0 bases from V and 5 bases from J, with 6 bases in between. The CDR3 has 13 residues. Germline CDR1 reads MGHRA; CDR2 reads YSYEKL. The CDR3 sequence: CASSQEPEDTQYF. The DNA for the CDR3 is TGCGCCAGCAGCCAAGAGCCTGAAGATACGCAGTATTTT.

V is TRBV18 and J is TRBJ2-5; no clear D. The CDR3 totals 14 residues. Germline loops: CDR1 KGHSH, CDR2 LQKENI. Trimming removed 4 bases from V and 5 bases from J, with 14 bases in between. The CDR3 DNA sequence: TGTGCCAGCTCACTAAGACTCGACGGGGAGACCCAGTACTTC. This sequence encodes CASSLRLDGETQYF.

This clone occurred a few times. This chain uses TRBV7-3 with TRBJ2-3; perhaps TRBD2 as D (5 bases). Looked up from germline, CDR1 is SGHTA and CDR2 is FQGTGA. The CDR3 runs 14 residues. Trimming stripped 5 bases from V and 1 base from J, with 10 bases between. CDR3 protein: CASSTGSGTDTQYF. The CDR3 bases are TGTGCCAGCAGCACGGGGTCCGGCACAGATACGCAGTATTTT.

V and J are TRBV19 and TRBJ2-5; 8 bases map to TRBD1. There are 16 residues in the CDR3. Unmatched junction bases numbered 10, after V lost 5 bases and J lost 2 bases. Looked up from germline, CDR1 is LNHDA and CDR2 is SQIVND (reference sequence). CDR3 DNA: TGTGCCAGTAGTTTGACAGGGGTAGTAAGTCAAGAGACCCAGTACTTC. It encodes CASSLTGVVSQETQYF.

This chain connects TRBV6-6 to TRBJ1-3; D is ambiguous. The CDR3 covers 13 residues. CDR1 MNHNY and CDR2 SVGAGI come from the germline V gene (reference sequence). Between the trimmed V and J ends, which lost 5 bases and 2 bases, there was a span of 7 bases. CDR3 DNA sequence: TGTGCCAGCAGTCCATTCACTGGAAACACCATATATTTT. Its protein product is CASSPFTGNTIYF.

A single count supports this clone. The V call is TRBV6-1, the J call TRBJ2-7; D not resolved. V shed 2 bases and J shed 3 bases, with 11 bases lying between them. The length of the CDR3 is 14 residues. Germline V CDR1 and CDR2: MNHNS, SASEGT. The CDR3 region has the DNA TGTGCCAGCAGTGAACAGAGATGGAGCTACGAGCAGTACGTC. Translated: CASSEQRWSYEQYV.

This clone has just one count. This chain joins TRBV7-3 and TRBJ2-1; no firm D call. The CDR3 contains 17 residues. V was shortened by 3 bases and J by 1 base, with 16 bases between the two germline ends. The germline V gene encodes CDR1 SGHTA and CDR2 FQGTGA. The CDR3 loop reads CASSLRTGRESYNEQFF. CDR3 coding DNA: TGTGCCAGCAGCTTGCGAACGGGCCGCGAATCCTACAATGAGCAGTTCTTC.

The chain couples TRBV5-4 to TRBJ1-4; D is perhaps TRBD1 (5 bases). Trimming pared 0 bases from V and 5 bases from J, leaving 14 bases between. The CDR3 has 16 residues. Germline CDR1 reads SGHNT; CDR2 reads YYREEE (reference sequence). The CDR3 protein is CASSLEGRTRNEKLFF. In nucleotides, the CDR3 is TGTGCCAGCAGCTTGGAGGGACGGACAAGGAATGAAAAACTGTTTTTT.

The CDR3 reads CASSSRRGYNEQFF. In DNA form, the CDR3 reads TGTGCCAGCAGCTCCCGGAGGGGGTACAATGAGCAGTTCTTC. The chain couples TRBV6-6 to TRBJ2-1, with D perhaps TRBD1 or TRBD2 (6 bases each). CDR1 is MNHNY, CDR2 SVGAGI, per germline (reference sequence). V was cut by 6 bases and J by 4 bases, with 13 bases left in between. The CDR3 extends over 14 amino acids.

This chain uses TRBV3-1 (or the pseudogene TRBV3-2) with TRBJ1-5; D unclear. The CDR3 has 13 residues. Deletions cut 0 bases from V and 11 bases from J, with 11 bases between. Germline CDR1 reads LGHDT; CDR2 reads YNNKEL (reference sequence). CDR3 amino acids: CASSQDGGGTQHF. The CDR3 region has the DNA TGTGCCAGCAGCCAAGATGGTGGCGGGACCCAGCATTTT.

The chain has TRBV5-1 and TRBJ1-2; D unclear. The germline V gene has CDR1 SGHRS and CDR2 YFSETQ. The CDR3 contains 14 residues. The germline V and J ends were trimmed by 1 base and 3 bases, with 10 bases remaining between them. The CDR3: CASSLQAVYYGYTF. The CDR3 coding sequence is TGCGCCAGCAGCTTGCAGGCCGTCTACTATGGCTACACCTTC.

CDR3 sequence reads: CASSLTGLGNTEAFF. CDR3 bases: TGTGCCAGCAGCTTAACAGGCCTAGGGAACACTGAAGCTTTCTTT. V is TRBV7-3 and J is TRBJ1-1, with D unresolved. The CDR3 runs 15 residues. Germline CDR1 SGHTA, CDR2 FQGTGA. Between the trimmed V and J ends, which lost 0 bases and 1 base, there was a span of 9 bases. Filled out from reference TRBV7-3 and TRBJ1-1, the complete variable domain reads GAGVSQTPSNKVTEKGKYVELRCDPISGHTALYWYRQSLGQGPEFLIYFQGTGAADDSGLPNDRFFAVRPEGSVSTLKIQRTERGDSAVYLCASSLTGLGNTEAFFGQGTRLTVV.

This chain links TRBV5-1 with TRBJ2-2, with D tentatively TRBD1 (5 bases). CDR1 is SGHRS and CDR2 is YFSETQ in the germline V gene. This CDR3 region has 15 residues. V was shortened by 9 bases and J by 7 bases, with 22 bases between the two germline ends. The CDR3 bases are TGCGCCACCGCCCTGGACAAGGGGTTCTACGGGGAGCTGTTTTTT. Residues: CATALDKGFYGELFF. Drawing the rest from reference TRBV5-1 and TRBJ2-2, the complete variable domain is KAGVTQTPRYLIKTRGQQVTLSCSPISGHRSVSWYQQTPGQGLQFLFEYFSETQRNKGNFPGRFSGRQFSNSRSEMNVSTLELGDSALYLCATALDKGFYGELFFGEGSRLTVL.

In nucleotides, the CDR3 is TGTGCCAGCCCCACCGGGACAGGGGCCAAAGTCACAGATACGCAGTATTTT. It encodes CASPTGTGAKVTDTQYF. The chain uses TRBV5-8 and TRBJ2-3; 10 nucleotides agree with TRBD1. This CDR3 contains 17 residues. V lost 7 bases and J lost 2; bases outside the gene matches: 13. Germline assignment: CDR1 SGHTS and CDR2 YDEGEE.

The V call is TRBV30, the J call TRBJ2-1, with 10 bases aligning to TRBD2. Germline lookup yields CDR1 GTSNPN and CDR2 SVGIG (reference sequence). The CDR3 is 14 amino acids. V gave up 2 bases and J gave up 6 bases; unmatched junction bases: 4. The CDR3 coding sequence is TGTGCCTGGAGTTTGGAGCGGGGGGGCAATGAGCAGTTCTTC. Residues: CAWSLERGGNEQFF.

The gene calls are TRBV18 and TRBJ2-5, with D maybe TRBD1 (6 bases). Trimming shortened V by 11 bases and J by 1 base, and 14 bases separated the two germline ends. This CDR3 is built from 13 residues. Looked up from germline, CDR1 is KGHSH and CDR2 is LQKENI. The CDR3 nucleotides read TGTGCCGGTCAGACAGGAATCCAAGAGACCCAGTACTTC. Translated: CAGQTGIQETQYF.

This clone was detected only once. This chain uses TRBV6-6 with TRBJ2-3; D not resolved. The CDR3 sequence is 15 residues long. V was clipped by 7 bases and J by 2 bases, with 16 bases between them. The germline V gene has CDR1 MNHNY and CDR2 SVGAGI (reference sequence). The CDR3 reads CASMLLGTNTDTQYF. The CDR3 DNA reads TGTGCCAGCATGCTTCTAGGCACTAACACAGATACGCAGTATTTT.

The V and J genes are TRBV7-2 and TRBJ2-1, with 8 bases that match TRBD1. The CDR3 covers 14 residues. CDR1 and CDR2 from the germline V gene are SGHTA and FQGNSA. Germline trimming cut 2 bases from V and 5 bases from J; bases unmatched to any gene: 2. The chain's CDR3 is CASSLRQGNNEQFF. Here the CDR3 DNA reads TGTGCCAGCAGCTTACGACAGGGGAACAATGAGCAGTTCTTC. The whole variable domain, remainder taken from reference TRBV7-2 and TRBJ2-1, is GAGVSQSPSNKVTEKGKDVELRCDPISGHTALYWYRQSLGQGLEFLIYFQGNSAPDKSGLPSDRFSAERTGGSVSTLTIQRTQQEDSAVYLCASSLRQGNNEQFFGPGTRLTVL.

The genes are TRBV27 and TRBJ2-3; D is possibly TRBD1 (5 bases). Deletions cut 4 bases from V and 0 bases from J, with 11 bases between. The CDR3 has 15 amino acids. CDR1 is MNHEY and CDR2 is SMNVEV in the germline V gene (reference sequence). The CDR3 loop reads CASSSRDTSTDTQYF. The CDR3 DNA reads TGTGCCAGCAGTTCCAGGGATACTAGCACAGATACGCAGTATTTT.

Comments on this clone: The sample holds other DNA sequences that translate to the same CDR3. The rearrangement joins TRBV5-1 to TRBJ2-3, with 8 bases matching TRBD2. The germline V gene has CDR1 SGHRS and CDR2 YFSETQ. The CDR3 runs to 14 residues. J gave up 3 bases and V 4 bases, and 4 bases lay outside the gene matches. As DNA, the CDR3 is TGCGCCAGCAGCCCCACGGGGGGGACAGATACGCAGTATTTT. Translated, it gives CASSPTGGTDTQYF.

V usage is TRBV27 and J usage is TRBJ1-4; 7 nucleotides match TRBD1. CDR3 length: 15 amino acids. The germline gives CDR1 MNHEY, CDR2 SMNVEV (reference sequence). The V gene end was trimmed by 3 bases and the J gene end by 8 bases; junction bases not matched to a gene: 9. The CDR3 protein is CASSFGTGALEKLFF. Written as DNA, the CDR3 is TGTGCCAGCAGTTTTGGTACAGGGGCGCTCGAAAAACTGTTTTTT.

The chain employs TRBV6-5 and TRBJ1-1; TRBD1 might be the D (5 bases). CDR3 length: 14 amino acids. The ends were cut back, 7 bases at V and 3 bases at J, with 15 bases in the middle. Looked up from germline, CDR1 is MNHEY and CDR2 is SVGAGI. The CDR3 sequence is CASTSGGAYTEAFF. The CDR3 nucleotides are TGTGCCAGCACCTCGGGAGGGGCGTACACTGAAGCTTTCTTT.